A selection of T cell receptor beta chains follows, all from one sample in a study of cytomegalovirus exposure and HLA in healthy donors. Measured with immunoSEQ multiplex PCR; TCRdb has only the in-frame clones, and not every one. Seen here are around 150,000 clones, approximately 72% observed once, and the top ten hold around 6.8%. The sequencing input was PBMCs. These receptors all come from a man aged 40-49 years in good health and CMV-seropositive. CDR3s include the opening cysteine and the closing phenylalanine or tryptophan. A D gene is named only where the DNA matches it firmly. Size is stated for part of the rows, as once, few or many counts, or as a class when the clone is expanded.

d_call clone_size j_call v_call cdr3_nt cdr3_aa
NA NA TRBJ2-7 TRBV11-3 TGTGCCAGCAGCTTAGGTAGCGGCTCCTACGAGCAGTACTTC CASSLGSGSYEQYF
TRBD1 NA TRBJ2-4 TRBV5-1 TGCGCCAGCAGCCACGGACAGGGGAGAATCATTCAGTACTTC CASSHGQGRIIQYF
TRBD2 NA TRBJ2-2 TRBV10-3 TGTGCCATCAGTGGTGGACTAGCGGGGGGCCAAAACACCGGGGAGCTGTTTTTT CAISGGLAGGQNTGELFF
TRBD1 NA TRBJ2-1 TRBV7-2 TGTGCCAGCAGCCTGGGACAGGGGGATTGGAATGAGCAGTTCTTC CASSLGQGDWNEQFF
NA NA TRBJ1-3 TRBV7-6 TGTGCCAGCAGCTTACTCCCTGTTTTAGGAAACACCATATATTTT CASSLLPVLGNTIYF
TRBD1 NA TRBJ2-7 TRBV7-8 TGTGCCAGCAGCATCGGGACAGACTCCTACGAGCAGTACTTC CASSIGTDSYEQYF
TRBD1 NA TRBJ2-5 TRBV30 TGTGCCTGGGGTAGGGGGCAGGAGACCCAGTACTTC CAWGRGQETQYF
NA NA TRBJ2-4 TRBV5-1 TGCGCCAGCAGCTCGAACAGGGGACTCCCACAAAACATTCAGTACTTC CASSSNRGLPQNIQYF
TRBD1 NA TRBJ2-2 TRBV9 TGTGCCAGCAGCCCCAGGACAGGAAACACCGGGGAGCTGTTTTTT CASSPRTGNTGELFF
NA NA TRBJ2-1 TRBV14 TGTGCCAGCAGCCCACTCGAACTAGCATTGAGTGAGCAGTTCTTC CASSPLELALSEQFF
TRBD1 NA TRBJ1-2 TRBV11-2 TGTGCCAGCAGCTTAATTTTGGGACAGAGTCGCGGCTACACCTTC CASSLILGQSRGYTF
TRBD2 NA TRBJ2-5 TRBV9 TGTGCCAGCAGCGCCTGGCCTAGCGGGGGCCCGGGAGAGACCCAGTACTTC CASSAWPSGGPGETQYF
NA NA TRBJ1-2 TRBV10-2 TGCGCCAGCAGTGAGTCGACGGGGGGTAAAGATGGCTACACCTTC CASSESTGGKDGYTF
NA NA TRBJ2-7 TRBV19 TGTGCGTTTCTAAGCAGGGGGGCAGGCGAGCAGTACTTC CAFLSRGAGEQYF
NA NA TRBJ2-7 TRBV6-5 TGTGCCAGCAGTGTCACCCGCTCCTACGAGCAGTACTTC CASSVTRSYEQYF
NA NA TRBJ1-1 TRBV6-5 TGTGCCAGCAGTTACTCTCCAGGGAACACTGAAGCTTTCTTT CASSYSPGNTEAFF
NA NA TRBJ2-5 TRBV2 TGTGCCAGCAGTCTAGGGGCAGGGAAAGAGACCCAGTACTTC CASSLGAGKETQYF
TRBD2 once TRBJ2-1 TRBV19 TGTGCCAGTAGCCCCTCCGGGACTAACTACAATGAGCAGTTCTTC CASSPSGTNYNEQFF
NA once TRBJ2-3 TRBV7-2 TGTGCCAGCAGCTTAGAGCTAGTCAAAGATACGCAGTATTTT CASSLELVKDTQYF
TRBD1 few TRBJ1-1 TRBV7-2 TGTGCCAGCAGCCCAACCGGGACAGGGTTAACGGCCACTGAAGCTTTCTTT CASSPTGTGLTATEAFF
NA NA TRBJ2-7 TRBV5-1 TGCGCCAGCAGGAGGGACTTGGGGGAGCAGTACTTC CASRRDLGEQYF
TRBD1 few TRBJ2-3 TRBV15 TGTGCCACCAGCAGGCCAACAGGGGGCCGCGCAGATACGCAGTATTTT CATSRPTGGRADTQYF
TRBD1 once TRBJ2-7 TRBV6-5 TGCGCCAGCAGTTACCTGACAGGGGGCATGTTGGAGCAGTACTTC CASSYLTGGMLEQYF
NA NA TRBJ1-6 TRBV5-6 TGTGCCAGCAGCTTGTTGGGCAGGGATCTTCATTCACCCCTCCACTTT CASSLLGRDLHSPLHF
NA NA TRBJ1-4 TRBV9 TGTGCCAGCAGCAAGACATCCTTCGCAACTAATGAAAAACTGTTTTTT CASSKTSFATNEKLFF
NA NA TRBJ2-5 TRBV13 TGTGCCAGCAGCCTCCAAGAGACCCAGTACTTC CASSLQETQYF
TRBD1 NA TRBJ2-7 TRBV19 TGTGCCAGTAGTATCCTCGGACAGGGGGAGTACGAGCAGTACTTC CASSILGQGEYEQYF
NA NA TRBJ2-6 TRBV12-5 TGTGCTAGTGGTTTCGACAGCACCTCTTCTGGGGCCAACGTCCTGACTTTC CASGFDSTSSGANVLTF
TRBD1 NA TRBJ1-2 TRBV6-1 TGTGCCAGCAGTGTTAGGACAGGGGAGTATGGCTACACCTTC CASSVRTGEYGYTF
NA NA TRBJ1-5 TRBV21-1 TGTGCCAGCAGCACCGGACAGGGGGGGCAGCCCCAGCATTTT CASSTGQGGQPQHF
TRBD1 NA TRBJ1-5 TRBV27 TGTGCCAGCAGCCGGGGACAGAATCAGCCCCAGCATTTT CASSRGQNQPQHF
NA once TRBJ2-6 TRBV27 TGTGCCAGCACCCTCATCGGGACTGGTAACCCTGGGGCCAACGTCCTGACTTTC CASTLIGTGNPGANVLTF
TRBD2 NA TRBJ2-3 TRBV5-8 TGTGCCAGCAGCCCTTGGGGGGGGTCGACAGATACGCAGTATTTT CASSPWGGSTDTQYF
NA NA TRBJ1-5 TRBV2 TGTGCCAGCAGTGCCGGGACATCCCGCTATAGCAATCAGCCCCAGCATTTT CASSAGTSRYSNQPQHF
TRBD1 NA TRBJ1-1 TRBV7-3 TGTGCCAGCAGCGGACAGGTCAACACTGAAGCTTTCTTT CASSGQVNTEAFF
NA NA TRBJ2-7 TRBV6-5 TGTGCCAGCAGAGAGTACAGGTTTCGGGACGAGCAGTACTTC CASREYRFRDEQYF
NA NA TRBJ2-1 TRBV11-2 TGTGCCAGCAGCTCAGGGGGGTGGTGGCAGTCCTACAATGAGCAGTTCTTC CASSSGGWWQSYNEQFF